This TCR beta chain was sequenced for a study of T cells in narcolepsy. Deletions cut 7 bases from V and 4 bases from J, with 16 bases between. This CDR3 region has 14 residues. Germline V CDR1 and CDR2: MDHEN, SYDVKM. Produced via immunoSEQ multiplex PCR; TCRdb's table is partial and in-frame only. The table lists 30,000 to 35,000 clones, 80% of them singletons. The receptor comes from a human donor in good health. The gene calls are TRBV28 and TRBJ1-2; D perhaps matches TRBD1 (5 bases). Sequencing was done on a sample of memory (CD45RA-) CD4+ T cells from blood. The CDR3 DNA follows: TGTGCCAGCACCGAATCGAGACAGTTCTATGGCTACACCTTC. Protein product: CASTESRQFYGYTF.